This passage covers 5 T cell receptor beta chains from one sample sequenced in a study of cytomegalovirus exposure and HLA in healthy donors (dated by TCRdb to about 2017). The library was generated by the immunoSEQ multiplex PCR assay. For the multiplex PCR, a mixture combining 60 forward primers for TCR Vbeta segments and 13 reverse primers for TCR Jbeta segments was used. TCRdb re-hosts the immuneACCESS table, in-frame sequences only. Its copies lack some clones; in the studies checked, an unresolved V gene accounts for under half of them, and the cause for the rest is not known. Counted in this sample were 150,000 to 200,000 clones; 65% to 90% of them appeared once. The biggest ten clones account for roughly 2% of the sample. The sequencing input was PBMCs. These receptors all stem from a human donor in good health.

The CDR3 bases are TGTGCCAGCAGCGTGACCGACAGGGCAGATTCACCCCTCCACTTT. The encoded protein is CASSVTDRADSPLHF. V usage is TRBV9 and J usage is TRBJ1-6, with TRBD1 matching over 7 bases. CDR1 is SGDLS, CDR2 YYNGEE, per germline. The CDR3 is 15 amino acids. Losses at the gene ends were 2 bases for V and 8 bases for J; bases not matched to a gene: 7.

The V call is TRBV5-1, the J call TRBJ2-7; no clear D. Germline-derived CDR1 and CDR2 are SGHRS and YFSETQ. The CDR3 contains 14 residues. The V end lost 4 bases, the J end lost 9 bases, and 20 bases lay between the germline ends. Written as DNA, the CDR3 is TGCGCCAGCAGCCAGGCCGGCACTCCACCCGGGCAGTACTTC. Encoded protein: CASSQAGTPPGQYF.

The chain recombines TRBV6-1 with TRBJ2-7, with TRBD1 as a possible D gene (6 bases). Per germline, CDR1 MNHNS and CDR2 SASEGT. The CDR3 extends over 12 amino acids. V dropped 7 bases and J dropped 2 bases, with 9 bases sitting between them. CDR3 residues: CASKQGAYEQYF. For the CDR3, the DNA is TGTGCCAGCAAACAGGGAGCCTACGAGCAGTACTTC.

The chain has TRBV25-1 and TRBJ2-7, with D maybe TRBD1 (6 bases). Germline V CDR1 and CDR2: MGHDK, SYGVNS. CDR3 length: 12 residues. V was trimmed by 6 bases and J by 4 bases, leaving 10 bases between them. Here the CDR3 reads CASSKTGYEQYF. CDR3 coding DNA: TGTGCCAGCAGCAAGACAGGTTACGAGCAGTACTTC.

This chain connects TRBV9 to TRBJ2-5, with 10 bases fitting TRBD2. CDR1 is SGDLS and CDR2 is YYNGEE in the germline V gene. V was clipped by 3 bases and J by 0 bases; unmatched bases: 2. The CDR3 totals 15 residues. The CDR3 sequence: CASSGSGGYQETQYF. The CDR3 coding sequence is TGTGCCAGCAGCGGTAGCGGGGGGTACCAAGAGACCCAGTACTTC. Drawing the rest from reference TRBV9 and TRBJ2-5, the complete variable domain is DSGVTQTPKHLITATGQRVTLRCSPRSGDLSVYWYQQSLDQGLQFLIQYYNGEERAKGNILERFSAQQFPDLHSELNLSSLELGDSALYFCASSGSGGYQETQYFGPGTRLLVL.